The 29 T cell receptor beta chains given below trace back to one sample, sequenced in a study of control samples from healthy donors and cancer patients. Assay: immunoSEQ multiplex PCR; the TCRdb copy retains only in-frame clones and omits some. Of around 64,000 clones listed, roughly 89% are singletons. Sequenced: PBMCs. The receptors were gathered from a man aged 55 to 70 with colorectal cancer.

V gene TRBV5-6 combines with J gene TRBJ2-5, with D possibly being TRBD2 (6 bases). This CDR3 contains 14 residues. V dropped 7 bases and J dropped 2 bases, with 15 bases sitting between them. Germline loops: CDR1 SGHDT, CDR2 YYEEEE. The CDR3: CASSLPGVQETQYF. In DNA form, the CDR3 reads TGTGCCAGCTCGCTCCCGGGGGTACAAGAGACCCAGTACTTC.

DNA of the CDR3: TGTGCCAGCAGCCAAGTCCTAGCGGGGGAGCAGTTCTTC. This sequence encodes CASSQVLAGEQFF. The chain combines TRBV3-1 (or the pseudogene TRBV3-2) with TRBJ2-1; TRBD2 agrees at 9 bases. The germline V gene has CDR1 LGHDT and CDR2 YNNKEL (reference sequence). The CDR3 contains 13 residues. After removal of 1 base from V and 10 bases from J, the junction contained 2 bases not matched to a gene.

V gene TRBV7-3 combines with J gene TRBJ2-6, with 9 bases lining up with TRBD1. In germline, CDR1 is SGHTA, CDR2 FQGTGA. The trim removed 5 bases at V and 1 base at J, leaving 9 bases unmatched. This CDR3 has 18 amino acids. CDR3 sequence: CASSPRDRVTSGANVLTF. The DNA of the CDR3 is TGTGCCAGCAGCCCCCGGGACAGGGTTACTTCTGGGGCCAACGTCCTGACTTTC.

The V and J genes are TRBV3-1 (or the pseudogene TRBV3-2) and TRBJ2-3, with 8 nucleotides matching TRBD2. J gave up 5 bases and V 4 bases, and 14 bases lay outside the gene matches. The CDR3 is 17 residues long. Germline V gene lookup returns CDR1 LGHDT and CDR2 YNNKEL (reference sequence). Here the CDR3 DNA reads TGTGCCAGCAGCCGGATTTCCCTCGGGGGGGGTGGAGATACGCAGTATTTT. Its protein product is CASSRISLGGGGDTQYF.

The count of this clone is one. In DNA, the CDR3 is TGTGCCAGCACCCTGCTTGACTTGACAGGGCCCTATGGCTACACCTTC. This encodes CASTLLDLTGPYGYTF. This chain links TRBV9 with TRBJ1-2; 7 bases map to TRBD1. The CDR3 totals 16 residues. V gave up 6 bases and J gave up 4 bases; unmatched junction bases: 15. CDR1 and CDR2 (germline): SGDLS, YYNGEE.

This clone was recorded once. V is TRBV11-3 and J is TRBJ1-1, with unresolved D. The V gene's germline CDR1 is SGHNT and CDR2 YENEEA. This CDR3 contains 11 residues. V was trimmed by 5 bases and J by 13 bases, leaving 14 bases between them. CDR3 residues: CASSPTPRGFF. CDR3 coding DNA: TGTGCCAGCAGCCCGACCCCCCGGGGTTTCTTT. Full variable domain (remainder filled in from reference TRBV11-3 and TRBJ1-1): EAGVVQSPRYKIIEKKQPVAFWCNPISGHNTLYWYLQNLGQGPELLIRYENEEAVDDSQLPKDRFSAERLKGVDSTLKIQPAELGDSAVYLCASSPTPRGFFGQGTRLTVV.

The chain is built from TRBV28 and TRBJ1-1; D perhaps matches TRBD1 (5 bases). This CDR3 comprises 13 residues. Trimming left V 5 bases short and J 8 bases short, with 15 bases between. The germline CDR1 and CDR2 sequences are MDHEN and SYDVKM. CDR3 nucleotides: TGTGCCAGCAGTCCCCGACAGCCCCGGGAAGCTTTCTTT. Its protein product is CASSPRQPREAFF.

CDR3 in DNA: TGTGCCAGCAGTGAAGCCCGAAGGATCCCAGGAAACACCATATATTTT. Its translation: CASSEARRIPGNTIYF. J is TRBJ1-3 and V is TRBV6-1; D ambiguous. V lost 0 bases and J lost 4, with 13 bases in between. The CDR3 loop spans 16 amino acids. Germline CDR1 reads MNHNS; CDR2 reads SASEGT.

This clone has a single count. This chain joins TRBV11-2 and TRBJ2-1; a weak D match, TRBD1 (5 bases). The CDR3 runs 12 residues. Trimming left V 5 bases short and J 5 bases short, with 7 bases between. CDR1 and CDR2 (germline): SGHAT, FQNNGV. Written as DNA, the CDR3 is TGTGCCAGCAGCCCGACAGACAATGAGCAGTTCTTC. It specifies CASSPTDNEQFF.

CDR3 residues: CASSFRAQDSGELFF. In nucleotides, the CDR3 is TGTGCCAGCAGTTTTCGGGCCCAGGACTCCGGGGAGCTGTTTTTT. The chain uses TRBV25-1 and TRBJ2-2; maybe TRBD2 (5 bases). Trimming took 5 bases from V and 6 from J, leaving 16 bases between them. The CDR3 spans 15 residues. CDR1 and CDR2 from the germline V gene are MGHDK and SYGVNS.

The gene calls are TRBV24-1 and TRBJ2-1, with TRBD2 matching over 9 bases. J gave up 6 bases and V 3 bases, and 11 bases lay outside the gene matches. This CDR3 is 17 amino acids long. Looked up from germline, CDR1 is KGHDR and CDR2 is SFDVKD. The CDR3 loop is CATSDLAGSGGPNEQFF. For the CDR3, the DNA is TGTGCCACCAGTGATCTAGCTGGTAGCGGGGGACCCAATGAGCAGTTCTTC.

The chain combines TRBV4-1 with TRBJ2-7; the D call may be TRBD1 or TRBD2 (5 bases each). The length of the CDR3 is 15 residues. V was trimmed by 4 bases and J by 2 bases, leaving 15 bases between them. The germline gives CDR1 MGHRA, CDR2 YSYEKL. The CDR3 bases are TGCGCCAGCAGCCCCCTGGGAGACAGCACCTACGAGCAGTACTTC. This codes for CASSPLGDSTYEQYF.

The rearrangement links TRBV7-2 to TRBJ1-1, with 8 bases fitting TRBD1. Looked up from germline, CDR1 is SGHTA and CDR2 is FQGNSA. The CDR3 sequence is 15 residues long. V lost 5 bases, J lost 0 bases, and 5 bases stayed unmatched. The CDR3 loop reads CASSQRQGMNTEAFF. The CDR3 nucleotides are TGTGCCAGCAGCCAACGACAGGGGATGAACACTGAAGCTTTCTTT.

V is TRBV3-1 (or the pseudogene TRBV3-2) and J is TRBJ2-2; maybe TRBD2 (5 bases). The germline CDR1 and CDR2 sequences are LGHDT and YNNKEL (reference sequence). The V end was cut by 9 bases, the J end by 7 bases, with 12 bases between. The CDR3 is made up of 12 amino acids. The CDR3 region is CASSRVVGELFF. The DNA of the CDR3 is TGTGCCAGTTCGAGGGTGGTCGGGGAGCTGTTTTTT.

This chain connects TRBV10-3 to TRBJ2-5; 14 bases are a match to TRBD2. In germline, CDR1 is ENHRY, CDR2 SYGVKD. The CDR3 is 15 residues long. The trim removed 10 bases at V and 5 bases at J, leaving 9 bases unmatched. The CDR3 coding sequence is TGTGCCACCAAGGGACTAGCGGGGGCGGCGGAGACCCAGTACTTC. Amino acids: CATKGLAGAAETQYF.

The chain carries TRBV12-3 or TRBV12-4 and TRBJ2-5; D may be TRBD1 or TRBD2 (5 bases each). The CDR3 has 12 amino acids. V was cut by 8 bases and J by 9 bases, with 16 bases left in between. In nucleotides, the CDR3 is TGTGCCAGCGGGACCGCGAAAGGGTCCCAGTACTTC. Its translation: CASGTAKGSQYF.

The chain carries TRBV4-1 and TRBJ2-3; D possibly corresponds to TRBD2 (6 bases). V was cut by 2 bases and J by 1 base, with 16 bases left in between. Germline CDR1 MGHRA, CDR2 YSYEKL. There are 17 residues in the CDR3. The CDR3 DNA sequence: TGCGCCAGCAGCCAATTAGAGTGGCGGGGAGGCACAGATACGCAGTATTTT. It codes for CASSQLEWRGGTDTQYF.

The CDR3 DNA reads TGTGCCAGCAGTGCGGGACAGGTGTCCTCTGGGGCCAACGTCCTGACTTTC. Its translation: CASSAGQVSSGANVLTF. This chain connects TRBV7-6 to TRBJ2-6; 8 positions agree with TRBD1. Germline V gene sequence: CDR1 SGHVS, CDR2 FNYEAQ. This CDR3 contains 17 residues. Trimming took 6 bases from V and 0 from J; bases not matched to a gene: 7. The whole variable domain, filled in from reference TRBV7-6 and TRBJ2-6, reads GAGVSQSPRYKVTKRGQDVALRCDPISGHVSLYWYRQALGQGPEFLTYFNYEAQQDKSGLPNDRFSAERPEGSISTLTIQRTEQRDSAMYRCASSAGQVSSGANVLTFGAGSRLTVL.

V usage is TRBV6-6 and J usage is TRBJ2-7; D possibly corresponds to TRBD1 (6 bases). V gave up 5 bases and J gave up 2 bases, with 25 bases separating them. The CDR3 sequence is 18 residues long. Germline V CDR1 and CDR2: MNHNY, SVGAGI (reference sequence). CDR3 sequence (DNA): TGTGCCAGCAGTCGGACAGATCCCCGTTGCCGAACAACCTACGAGCAGTACTTC. Its protein is CASSRTDPRCRTTYEQYF.

V is TRBV4-2 and J is TRBJ2-3, with D tentatively TRBD2 (6 bases). The CDR3 totals 15 residues. The V and J ends lost 4 bases and 1 base respectively, with 12 bases between them. Germline V gene data show CDR1 as LGHNA and CDR2 as YNFKEQ. CDR3 residues: CASSLRTGGTDTQYF. CDR3 bases: TGTGCCAGCAGCCTTAGGACGGGAGGCACAGATACGCAGTATTTT.

As to this clone: One end of the junction does not line up with germline, which may come from a read error. V gene TRBV3-1 (or the pseudogene TRBV3-2) combines with J gene TRBJ2-1; 7 bases fit TRBD2. CDR1 is LGHDT and CDR2 is YNNKEL in the germline V gene (reference sequence). This CDR3 has 14 residues. The CDR3 spells CATSPTSRDNEQFF. CDR3 bases: TGTGCCACCAGCCCGACTAGCCGGGACAATGAGCAGTTCTTC.

The chain employs TRBV6-1 and TRBJ2-5, with a weak D call TRBD1 (6 bases). In germline, CDR1 is MNHNS, CDR2 SASEGT. The CDR3 has 15 amino acids. Trimming removed 1 base at V and 2 bases at J, with 11 bases between. Here the CDR3 DNA reads TGTGCCAGCAGTGAAGGACCCACAGGGCAAGAGACCCAGTACTTC. Translated, it gives CASSEGPTGQETQYF.

The chain combines TRBV6-5 with TRBJ2-7, with a tentative D call TRBD2 (6 bases). This CDR3 spans 14 amino acids. From germline, CDR1 is MNHEY and CDR2 SVGAGI. Deletions cut 2 bases from V and 3 bases from J, with 11 bases between. In nucleotides, the CDR3 is TGTGCCAGCAGTTACCAGGAGGGGTACTACGAGCAGTACTTC. It is translated as CASSYQEGYYEQYF.

CDR3 region: CASRGQGITGELFF. The CDR3 nucleotides are TGTGCCAGCAGAGGTCAGGGGATTACCGGGGAGCTGTTTTTT. This chain joins TRBV2 and TRBJ2-2; D possibly corresponds to TRBD1 (6 bases). Germline-derived CDR1 and CDR2 are SNHLY and FYNNEI. The CDR3 is 14 amino acids. V lost 6 bases and J lost 5, with 13 bases in between.

This chain joins TRBV24-1 and TRBJ1-2; no clear D. Germline-derived CDR1 and CDR2 are KGHDR and SFDVKD. The V and J ends lost 4 bases and 7 bases respectively, with 9 bases between them. This CDR3 is 12 amino acids long. CDR3 amino acids: CATSDPGSGYTF. Written as DNA, the CDR3 is TGTGCCACCAGTGACCCTGGATCTGGCTACACCTTC.

The chain recombines TRBV6-1 with TRBJ1-4, with 7 bases that match TRBD1. Germline-derived CDR1 and CDR2 are MNHNS and SASEGT. V dropped 3 bases and J dropped 4; count of bases not matched to a gene: 8. The CDR3 consists of 16 residues. CDR3 nucleotides: TGTGCCAGCAGTGAGAGGACAGGACTCGGTAATGAAAAACTGTTTTTT. The encoded protein is CASSERTGLGNEKLFF.

The chain has TRBV7-5 and TRBJ1-4. TRBV7-5 is a known pseudogene. The CDR3 length is 16 residues. The CDR3 nucleotides are TGTGTCAGAAGCTTAGTGGGTGGAGAAACTAATGAAAAACTGTTTTTT. Translation: CVRSLVGGETNEKLFF.

This chain links TRBV6-6 with TRBJ2-2; TRBD1 might be the D (5 bases). The CDR3 spans 16 residues. The V gene's germline CDR1 is MNHNY and CDR2 SVGAGI (reference sequence). V lost 0 bases to trimming and J lost 0 bases, with 8 bases between them. Here the CDR3 DNA reads TGTGCCAGCAGTTACTCGAAAGGGGCGAACACCGGGGAGCTGTTTTTT. Translating gives CASSYSKGANTGELFF.

This sequence joins TRBV11-1 and TRBJ1-1; D unresolved. Germline CDR1 and CDR2: SGHAT and FQDESV (reference sequence). This CDR3 has 16 residues. V lost 0 bases and J 1 base, leaving 12 bases between the germline ends. Written as DNA, the CDR3 is TGTGCCAGCAGCTTAGCGCTAGGACGGGCGAACACTGAAGCTTTCTTT. Its protein is CASSLALGRANTEAFF.